Listed below are T cell receptor beta chains from one sample, sequenced in a study of cytomegalovirus exposure and HLA in healthy donors. Method: immunoSEQ multiplex PCR; TCRdb's copy keeps in-frame clones and lacks some. Listed are some 180,000 clones; 6.5% falls within the top ten. Sequencing was performed on PBMCs. The source of these receptors is a young man in good health and CMV-seronegative. CDR3s leave out the opening cysteine and the closing phenylalanine or tryptophan. Each record gives: J gene, V gene, CDR3 protein.

>TRBJ1-2|TRBV9
ASSVDGGGGYYGYT
>TRBJ2-7|TRBV7-2
ASILGTRTYEQY
>TRBJ2-7|TRBV7-9
ASRTSSYEQY
>TRBJ2-1|TRBV5-1
ASSLGLAGYNEQF
>TRBJ2-3|TRBV9
ASSSLAGEEDTQY
>TRBJ1-2|TRBV5-1
ASSFDRVSGYT
>TRBJ2-2|TRBV19
ASSPIVGQSNTGELF
>TRBJ2-7|TRBV25-1
ASSSQGALDAYEQY
>TRBJ2-2|TRBV5-1
ASSSLADTGELF
>TRBJ1-3|TRBV18
ASSPIRTGSGNTIY
>TRBJ1-4|TRBV6-6
ASRPGTGLVEKLF
>TRBJ2-3|TRBV5-4
ASEVRLAGINTDTQY
>TRBJ2-6|TRBV19
ASSSRGGAGANVLT
>TRBJ2-1|TRBV5-6
ASSLAGNEQF
>TRBJ2-7|TRBV5-1
ASSQAPNYEQY
>TRBJ2-7|TRBV5-1
ASSLAPSSYEQY
>TRBJ2-1|TRBV9
ASSVVPVTYNEQF
>TRBJ2-1|TRBV28
ASSHPGTGGNEQF
>TRBJ2-1|TRBV6-1
ASSEGTSGSTQF
>TRBJ2-7|TRBV4-2
ASSQDGWEQVSYEQY
>TRBJ1-1|TRBV7-6
ASSLARGNTEAF
>TRBJ2-3|TRBV5-1
ASSLGGGTISTDTQY
>TRBJ1-1|TRBV18
ASSPRTGTDTEAF
>TRBJ2-1|TRBV10-3
AISGSGRGFNEQF
>TRBJ2-2|TRBV6-1
ASSAPGLAANTGELF
>TRBJ1-3|TRBV6-1
ASNFQGGSGNTIY
>TRBJ2-2|TRBV11-1
ASSFKTRGTGELF
>TRBJ1-1|TRBV5-1
ASSPLGGFMSTEAF
>TRBJ2-2|TRBV7-2
ASSPRTGGPGELF
>TRBJ2-7|TRBV7-9
ASSLGTGVSYEQY
>TRBJ1-1|TRBV30
AWSVNPGAEAF
>TRBJ2-3|TRBV7-9
ASSADQGSDTQY
>TRBJ1-2|TRBV6-5
ASSNTPFYGYT
>TRBJ2-5|TRBV4-1
ASSLTGLETQY
>TRBJ2-7|TRBV6-1
ASSEQSWGQGQQY
>TRBJ1-5|TRBV30
AWSGSRGTTSDQPQH
>TRBJ2-4|TRBV18
ASSPPGQAPKNIQY
>TRBJ1-5|TRBV19
ASSRPYRGYSNQPQH
>TRBJ2-7|TRBV29-1
SATGGSTYEQY